This T cell receptor beta chain was identified during a study of cytomegalovirus exposure and HLA in healthy donors. Study-level results: Accurate prediction of most subjects' HLA-A and HLA-B alleles from TCR beta sequences was reported.

About this clone itself: As yet, its antigen is unknown.

Both 60 Vbeta primers and 13 Jbeta primers went into the PCR. Sequenced by immunoSEQ multiplex PCR; TCRdb stores in-frame clones only, minus some. Among 250,000 to 350,000 clones listed, around 86% were seen once. Input material: PBMCs. The receptor's source is a man aged 40-49 years in good health and CMV-seropositive.

The CDR3, as DNA: TGTGCTAGTGGTTTTATGTATGACACCCCCTCCTACGAGCAGTACTTC. Translated: CASGFMYDTPSYEQYF. The chain recombines TRBV12-5 with TRBJ2-7; D is uncertain. This CDR3 has 16 residues. With 3 bases removed from V and 0 bases from J, the gap between germline ends came to 15 bases. The germline CDR1 and CDR2 sequences are LGHNT and FRNRAP.